This T cell receptor beta chain emerged from a study of blood T cell repertoires in COVID-19 (dated by TCRdb to 2019 to 2021). Regarding the research as a whole: The collaborator samples originated in the United States, Italy and Spain and spanned the acute and convalescent phases of COVID-19. Subjects who had been exposed to COVID-19, were actively infected with it, or had recovered from it provided the deeply sampled blood TCRbeta repertoires that made up the dataset. Sample metadata almost always included a de-identified subject ID, COVID-19 status, age in years and sex. Where HLA class I and class II types were available, the types were taken from metadata supplied by the sample provider, not from assay-based typing. The prospective study material was composed of cDNA or gDNA derived from T cells, B-cell-depleted T cells, or PBMCs. The repertoires were released in a freely available public database intended as a resource for research on the immune response to SARS-CoV-2. Samples were obtained from the ongoing ImmuneRACE study (first 160 participants) and from 1,254 subjects provided by 6 global collaborators.

The immunoSEQ Assay, a bias-controlled multiplex PCR, was used to amplify TCRbeta CDR3 regions from genomic DNA. On the study's bioinformatics: The number of nucleated cells in each sample was estimated from the amplification of reference gene primers within the assay. To quantify the absolute abundance of each unique TCRbeta CDR3 rearrangement, sequence reads were collapsed and filtered. Productive Simpson clonality was computed per sample as the square root of Simpson's diversity index over productive rearrangements. Held by TCRdb, this immuneACCESS table contains in-frame sequences only and omits some clones. Under half of the omission traces to an unresolved V gene where checked; the cause of the rest is unknown. D and trimming were read from the DNA, whereas the V and J calls and clone size are those reported in that table. Across this sample there are around 20,000 clones, with about 85% seen only once. The ten largest clones take up about 8.6% of the sample.

Here is what the overall study found, with its caveats: The amount of clinical and demographic metadata varied by source and participant and was provided uncurated.

Whole blood was collected in K2EDTA tubes by collaborating institutions according to the institutions' own protocols. For TCRbeta analysis, collaborator samples were shipped as frozen whole blood, as isolated PBMCs, or as DNA extracted from either sample type. Remarks on this clone: This receptor's antigen is unknown. No base quality information exists; no much larger clone differs at one position.

CDR1 SGHRS and CDR2 YFSETQ are derived from the germline V gene. Its CDR3 holds 17 amino acids, cysteine through phenylalanine. Only the CDR3 portion is preserved as DNA: 51 bases, with reading frame beginning at the first base. Trimming at the junction amounts to 2 bases on V and 4 bases on J, and the germline ends lie 21 bases apart. The clonotype comes from a human donor with active COVID-19. The donor label of this sample is uncertain. The sequencing input was peripheral blood. The chain was built from TRBV5-1 and TRBJ2-5, with TRBD2 tentatively as D gene (6 bases match). The CDR3 protein: CASSLVVWDSRGETQYF. In nucleotide form, the sequence is TGCGCCAGCAGCTTAGTTGTGTGGGACTCACGAGGAGAGACCCAGTACTTC.